This TCR beta chain was recovered during a study of blood T cell repertoires in COVID-19. Study summary: From the United States, Italy and Spain came samples of acute and convalescent COVID-19. T cells, B-cell-depleted T cells, or PBMCs provided the cDNA or gDNA that served as material.

The germline CDR1 and CDR2 sequences are SEHNR and FQNEAQ (reference sequence). CDR3 size: 12 residues. The V gene lost 5 bases and the J gene lost 2 bases, with 7 bases spanning the gap. The authors' processing: Researchers report that nucleated cell counts were estimated from reference gene primer amplification. The protocol was immunoSEQ multiplex PCR, while the TCRdb copy is restricted to in-frame clones and leaves out a portion. That table gives V, J and clone size, and the DNA gave D and trimming. The sample carries roughly 280,000 clones, around 86% recorded once. V and J are TRBV7-9 and TRBJ2-7; D possibly corresponds to TRBD2 (5 bases). This receptor was identified in a man in his fifties with acute or convalescent COVID-19. Specimen: peripheral blood. The CDR3 coding sequence is TGTGCCAGCAGCCCGACTACCTACGAGCAGTACTTC. Translation: CASSPTTYEQYF.